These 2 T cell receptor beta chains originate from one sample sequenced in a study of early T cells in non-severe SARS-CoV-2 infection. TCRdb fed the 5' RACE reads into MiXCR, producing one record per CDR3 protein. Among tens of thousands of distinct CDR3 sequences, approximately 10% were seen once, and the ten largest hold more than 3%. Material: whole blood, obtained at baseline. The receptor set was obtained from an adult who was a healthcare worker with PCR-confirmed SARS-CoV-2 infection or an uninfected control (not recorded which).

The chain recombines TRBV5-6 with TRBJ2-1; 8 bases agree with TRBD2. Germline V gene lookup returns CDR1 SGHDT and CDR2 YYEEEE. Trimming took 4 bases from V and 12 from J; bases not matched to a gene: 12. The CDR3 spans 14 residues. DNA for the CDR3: TGTGCCAGCAGCATTTCCGGGACTAGGCAGTTGCAGTTCTTC. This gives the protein CASSISGTRQLQFF. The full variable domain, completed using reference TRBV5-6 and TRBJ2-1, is DAGVTQSPTHLIKTRGQQVTLRCSPKSGHDTVSWYQQALGQGPQFIFQYYEEEERQRGNFPDRFSGHQFPNYSSELNVNALLLGDSALYLCASSISGTRQLQFFGPGTRLTVL.

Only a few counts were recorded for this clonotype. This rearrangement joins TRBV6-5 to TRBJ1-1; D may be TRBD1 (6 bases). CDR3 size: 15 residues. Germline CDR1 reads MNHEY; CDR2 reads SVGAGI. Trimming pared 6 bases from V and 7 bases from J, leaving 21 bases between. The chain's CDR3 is CASSLSSAGAYEAFF. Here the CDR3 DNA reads TGTGCCAGCAGCCTATCATCGGCAGGGGCCTATGAAGCTTTCTTT.